Shown below are 30 T cell receptor beta chains from a single sample sequenced in a study of regulatory T cells in long-lasting Graves disease. The sample's time point: persistent/refractory GD, antithyroid drugs over 5 years with positive TRAb. Preparation of the TCR library used RNA extracted from PBMCs. CDR3 regions were amplified by Arm-PCR using iRepertoire HTBI primers to build TCR beta libraries. MiXCR, run by TCRdb on the multiplex PCR reads, gives a single entry per CDR3 protein. The sample holds 400,000 to 500,000 distinct CDR3 sequences, about 22% seen once. The sample was peripheral blood mononuclear cells (PBMCs), taken when the disease was refractory, from a patient treated with antithyroid drugs. Every receptor here comes from a female donor with Graves disease.

This clonotype was seen many times. V usage is TRBV6-1 and J usage is TRBJ1-2, with no clear D. V lost 6 bases and J lost 0, with 17 bases in between. The germline gives CDR1 MNHNS, CDR2 SASEGT. The CDR3 contains 16 residues. CDR3 loop: CASSPWGTASNYGYTF. The CDR3, as DNA: TGTGCCAGCAGCCCCTGGGGAACGGCCTCTAACTATGGCTACACCTTC.

CDR3 sequence (DNA): TGTGCCAGCAGCTTCACACCGAAGAACACTGAAGCTTTCTTT. It translates to CASSFTPKNTEAFF. This chain uses TRBV5-6 with TRBJ1-1; no firm D call. Trimming cost V 2 bases and J 1 base, with 9 bases left between them. The germline gives CDR1 SGHDT, CDR2 YYEEEE. The CDR3 loop spans 14 amino acids.

This clonotype was picked up a small number of times. The CDR3 bases are TGCGCCAGCAGCTTATGGGGCTATGGCTACACCTTC. Its translation: CASSLWGYGYTF. This chain joins TRBV5-1 and TRBJ1-2; no clear D. V was cut by 2 bases and J by 4 bases, with 6 bases left in between. The CDR3 is made up of 12 amino acids. CDR1 and CDR2 (germline): SGHRS, YFSETQ. Variable domain in full (rest from reference TRBV5-1 and TRBJ1-2): KAGVTQTPRYLIKTRGQQVTLSCSPISGHRSVSWYQQTPGQGLQFLFEYFSETQRNKGNFPGRFSGRQFSNSRSEMNVSTLELGDSALYLCASSLWGYGYTFGSGTRLTVV.

This clonotype was detected ten times or more. The chain is built from TRBV28 and TRBJ2-2, with D possibly called TRBD1 or TRBD2 (5 bases each). With 6 bases removed from V and 3 bases from J, the gap between germline ends came to 14 bases. The germline V gene has CDR1 MDHEN and CDR2 SYDVKM. The CDR3 is 15 residues long. The CDR3 region has the DNA TGTGCCAGCAGCAACGGGGCAGATGACACCGGGGAGCTGTTTTTT. Its protein is CASSNGADDTGELFF.

In its sample, this clonotype was seen many times. The gene calls are TRBV7-2 and TRBJ2-5; 8 bases map to TRBD1. In germline, CDR1 is SGHTA, CDR2 FQGNSA. This CDR3 region has 16 residues. V was clipped by 5 bases and J by 6 bases; unmatched bases: 14. The DNA for the CDR3 is TGTGCCAGCAGCCCACTAGGCCCTGGACAGGGAAAGACCCAGTACTTC. This sequence encodes CASSPLGPGQGKTQYF.

This clonotype was recorded many times. The chain combines TRBV28 with TRBJ1-5; D gene ambiguous. Germline loops: CDR1 MDHEN, CDR2 SYDVKM. CDR3 size: 16 residues. V was pared by 4 bases and J by 3 bases, with 16 bases between. The CDR3 protein is CASSSVGHGSNQPQHF. CDR3 in DNA: TGTGCCAGCAGTTCGGTAGGGCACGGTTCCAATCAGCCCCAGCATTTT. Full variable domain (missing parts from reference TRBV28 and TRBJ1-5): DVKVTQSSRYLVKRTGEKVFLECVQDMDHENMFWYRQDPGLGLRLIYFSYDVKMKEKGDIPEGYSVSREKKERFSLILESASTNQTSMYLCASSSVGHGSNQPQHFGDGTRLSIL.

This clonotype came up many times. The gene calls are TRBV2 and TRBJ1-1, with a weak D call TRBD1 (5 bases). This CDR3 contains 13 residues. Germline assignment: CDR1 SNHLY and CDR2 FYNNEI. V was shortened by 8 bases and J by 6 bases, with 16 bases between the two germline ends. The CDR3 reads CASVRGASAEAFF. In DNA form, the CDR3 reads TGTGCCAGCGTGAGGGGCGCGAGTGCTGAAGCTTTCTTT. Using reference TRBV2 and TRBJ1-1 for the parts outside the CDR3, the full variable domain is EPEVTQTPSHQVTQMGQEVILRCVPISNHLYFYWYRQILGQKVEFLVSFYNNEISEKSEIFDDQFSVERPDGSNFTLKIRSTKLEDSAMYFCASVRGASAEAFFGQGTRLTVV.

This clonotype was seen ten or more times. This sequence joins TRBV11-2 and TRBJ1-5, with a tentative D call TRBD1 (6 bases). The ends were cut back, 3 bases at V and 4 bases at J, with 13 bases in the middle. Germline CDR1 reads SGHAT; CDR2 reads FQNNGV. CDR3 length: 15 residues. CDR3 sequence reads: CASSLSGTPNQPQHF. The CDR3 region has the DNA TGTGCCAGCAGCTTGTCCGGGACACCGAATCAGCCCCAGCATTTT.

The chain links TRBV30 to TRBJ1-1; D is unclear. Germline V gives CDR1 GTSNPN, CDR2 SVGIG (reference sequence). This CDR3 comprises 12 residues. Trimming pared 4 bases from V and 0 bases from J, leaving 6 bases between. CDR3 protein: CAWTGLNTEAFF. CDR3 coding DNA: TGTGCCTGGACGGGCTTGAACACTGAAGCTTTCTTT.

This clonotype appeared a few times. The genes are TRBV6-1 and TRBJ1-1, with a weak D call TRBD1 (6 bases). V was pared by 6 bases and J by 3 bases, with 20 bases between. Germline V gene sequence: CDR1 MNHNS, CDR2 SASEGT. This CDR3 is 16 amino acids long. As DNA, the CDR3 is TGTGCCAGCAGAACTTACCTCGGGGGGGCAGACACTGAAGCTTTCTTT. It specifies CASRTYLGGADTEAFF.

The J gene is TRBJ2-7, the V gene TRBV18, with D unclear. Trimming shortened V by 3 bases and J by 2 bases, and 11 bases separated the two germline ends. The CDR3 consists of 14 residues. Germline V gene data show CDR1 as KGHSH and CDR2 as LQKENI. The CDR3 is CASSPDRAPYEQYF. The DNA of the CDR3 is TGTGCCAGCTCACCCGACCGGGCCCCCTACGAGCAGTACTTC.

This clonotype has a count of ten or more. The rearrangement uses TRBV7-6 and TRBJ1-4; perhaps TRBD1 as D (5 bases). Germline V gene data show CDR1 as SGHVS and CDR2 as FNYEAQ. The CDR3 runs 14 residues. V dropped 4 bases and J dropped 7 bases, with 13 bases sitting between them. DNA for the CDR3: TGTGCCAGCAGCTCCTCAGGGATGGTTGAAAAACTGTTTTTT. Amino acids: CASSSSGMVEKLFF.

This clonotype has at least ten counts. The V call is TRBV15, the J call TRBJ1-1; unclear D gene. Germline CDR1 LNHNV, CDR2 YYDKDF (reference sequence). CDR3 length: 14 residues. V was pared by 3 bases and J by 2 bases, with 10 bases between. CDR3: CATSSSTGNTEAFF. The CDR3 nucleotides read TGTGCCACCAGCAGTTCGACGGGAAACACTGAAGCTTTCTTT.

A remark on this clonotype: It may be a read error: a sequence one base away is much more abundant. The chain uses TRBV6-2 or TRBV6-3 and TRBJ1-2; 8 nucleotides match TRBD1. CDR3 length: 14 residues. With V trimmed by 6 bases and J by 6 bases, 9 bases remained unmatched. The germline CDR1 and CDR2 sequences are MNHEY and SVGEGT. CDR3 amino acids: CASRAGGRKDGYTF. CDR3 bases: TGTGCCAGCAGAGCAGGGGGCAGAAAGGATGGCTACACCTTC.

The chain couples TRBV19 to TRBJ1-5, with 12 bases matching TRBD1. Germline-derived CDR1 and CDR2 are LNHDA and SQIVND (reference sequence). CDR3 length equals 13 residues. J lost 7 bases, V lost 7 bases, and 2 bases had no gene match. The CDR3 reads CASMGQGAQPQHF. CDR3 nucleotide sequence: TGTGCCAGTATGGGACAGGGGGCGCAGCCCCAGCATTTT. Full variable domain (outside the CDR3, taken from reference TRBV19 and TRBJ1-5): DGGITQSPKYLFRKEGQNVTLSCEQNLNHDAMYWYRQDPGQGLRLIYYSQIVNDFQKGDIAEGYSVSREKKESFPLTVTSAQKNPTAFYLCASMGQGAQPQHFGDGTRLSIL.

This clonotype was seen a few times. This chain links TRBV12-3 or TRBV12-4 with TRBJ1-2; D remains ambiguous. With 1 base removed from V and 4 bases from J, the gap between germline ends came to 10 bases. The CDR3 is 14 amino acids. CDR3 in amino acids: CASSLGQVRYGYTF. The CDR3 DNA reads TGTGCCAGCAGTTTAGGGCAGGTCCGCTATGGCTACACCTTC.

This clonotype was picked up a small number of times. The chain joins TRBV20-1 to TRBJ2-7; 11 positions match TRBD2. The CDR3 is 15 residues long. V shed 3 bases, J shed 0 bases, and the junction held 4 bases outside the gene matches. Per germline, CDR1 DFQATT and CDR2 SNEGSKA (reference sequence). The DNA of the CDR3 is TGCAGTGCTAGGGGGGGACTAGCGGTCTCCTACGAGCAGTACTTC. Residues: CSARGGLAVSYEQYF.

This clonotype came up many times. The chain recombines TRBV6-1 with TRBJ2-7; 7 nucleotides line up with TRBD1. V gave up 7 bases and J gave up 5 bases; unmatched junction bases: 17. The CDR3 consists of 16 residues. The germline V gene encodes CDR1 MNHNS and CDR2 SASEGT. CDR3 coding DNA: TGTGCCAGCACCCCGGGCCCTCCCGGACAGGCTAACGAGCAGTACTTC. Its translation is CASTPGPPGQANEQYF.

Notes on this clonotype: This may stem from a read error, because a much larger clone lies one nucleotide away. The J gene is TRBJ1-4, the V gene TRBV6-1, with no clear D. V was pared by 5 bases and J by 8 bases, with 12 bases between. Germline V gene data show CDR1 as MNHNS and CDR2 as SASEGT. The CDR3 extends over 13 amino acids. The chain's CDR3 is CASSYRMGEKLFF. In DNA, the CDR3 is TGTGCCAGCAGTTACCGGATGGGAGAAAAACTGTTTTTT.

The V and J genes are TRBV5-8 and TRBJ1-4; TRBD1 might be the D (5 bases). The V gene's germline CDR1 is SGHTS and CDR2 YDEGEE. V was cut by 4 bases and J by 5 bases, with 12 bases left in between. The CDR3 spans 14 residues. As DNA, the CDR3 is TGTGCCAGCAGCCGACAGTTCTCGAATGAAAAACTGTTTTTT. Its protein is CASSRQFSNEKLFF.

This clonotype was picked up many times. The chain recombines TRBV7-3 with TRBJ2-7, with D possibly being TRBD1 (7 bases). CDR3 size: 13 residues. Germline V gene sequence: CDR1 SGHTA, CDR2 FQGTGA. V was pared by 4 bases and J by 6 bases, with 13 bases between. The CDR3, as DNA: TGTGCCAGCAGCTCAGGGGGGAGCGGCGAGCAGTACTTC. It specifies CASSSGGSGEQYF.

This clonotype was seen repeatedly, ten times or more. This sequence joins TRBV29-1 and TRBJ2-7; 11 nucleotides align to TRBD2. The trim removed 4 bases at V and 1 base at J, leaving 3 bases unmatched. The CDR3 covers 14 residues. Germline V gene sequence: CDR1 SQVTM, CDR2 ANQGSEA. The CDR3 region is CSVAGTSGSYEQYF. The CDR3 region has the DNA TGCAGCGTTGCCGGGACTAGCGGATCCTACGAGCAGTACTTC.

Concerning this clonotype: A much more abundant neighbour one base away suggests this may be a read error. V usage is TRBV7-2 and J usage is TRBJ1-3; D not resolved. The germline gives CDR1 SGHTA, CDR2 FQGNSA. CDR3 length: 14 residues. Trimming took off 1 base at V and 3 bases at J, with 7 bases between the two ends. The CDR3 here is CASSLDGVGNTIYF. The CDR3 DNA reads TGTGCCAGCAGCTTAGACGGGGTTGGAAACACCATATATTTT. The whole variable domain, filled in from reference TRBV7-2 and TRBJ1-3, reads GAGVSQSPSNKVTEKGKDVELRCDPISGHTALYWYRQSLGQGLEFLIYFQGNSAPDKSGLPSDRFSAERTGGSVSTLTIQRTQQEDSAVYLCASSLDGVGNTIYFGEGSWLTVV.

This clonotype was seen only a few times. It may be a read error: a sequence one base away is much more abundant. This chain links TRBV6-1 with TRBJ1-5; tentative D call: TRBD1 (6 bases). Germline values: CDR1 MNHNS, CDR2 SASEGT. This CDR3 has 15 amino acids. The CDR3 coding sequence is TGTGCCAGCAGTAACGGGGGCTCGGGCAATCGGCCCCAGCATTTT. As protein: CASSNGGSGNRPQHF.

The V gene is TRBV29-1, the J gene TRBJ2-2, with D possibly matching TRBD2 (6 bases). Germline lookup yields CDR1 SQVTM and CDR2 ANQGSEA. Trimming removed 1 base at V and 7 bases at J, with 7 bases between. This CDR3 spans 12 amino acids. CDR3 in amino acids: CSVEVSGGELFF. The CDR3 DNA reads as TGCAGCGTTGAAGTTAGCGGCGGGGAGCTGTTTTTT.

As for this clonotype: A much more abundant neighbour one base away suggests this may be a read error. The gene calls are TRBV27 and TRBJ1-1; D is ambiguous. The V end lost 6 bases, the J end lost 1 base, and 9 bases lay between the germline ends. Germline V CDR1 and CDR2: MNHEY, SMNVEV (reference sequence). The length of the CDR3 is 13 residues. In DNA form, the CDR3 reads TGTGCCAGCAGAACTGACGCGAACACTGAAGCTTTCTTT. Encoded protein: CASRTDANTEAFF.

This clonotype came up a few times. This rearrangement joins TRBV3-1 to TRBJ1-3, with D unresolved. The CDR3 is made up of 16 amino acids. Trimming pared 0 bases from V and 2 bases from J, leaving 11 bases between. CDR1 is LGHDT and CDR2 is YNNKEL in the germline V gene (reference sequence). CDR3 nucleotide sequence: TGTGCCAGCAGCCAAGATGTCAGAAGAGCTGGAAACACCATATATTTT. It translates to CASSQDVRRAGNTIYF.

This clonotype occurred many times. The rearrangement joins TRBV12-3 or TRBV12-4 to TRBJ1-5, with 10 nucleotides matching TRBD1. The CDR3 totals 16 residues. Trimming removed 4 bases from V and 1 base from J; junction bases left unmatched: 4. CDR3 sequence: CASSSGQGDSNQPQHF. The CDR3 DNA is TGTGCCAGCAGTTCCGGACAGGGGGACAGCAATCAGCCCCAGCATTTT.

This clonotype occurred many times. The chain combines TRBV2 with TRBJ2-2, with a possible D match to TRBD1 (6 bases). The CDR3 has 15 amino acids. Trimming pared 7 bases from V and 0 bases from J, leaving 12 bases between. CDR1 is SNHLY, CDR2 FYNNEI, per germline. The CDR3 DNA reads TGTGCCAGCAAAGAGGGGACAACGAACACCGGGGAGCTGTTTTTT. Its translation: CASKEGTTNTGELFF.

This clonotype was seen at least ten times. V gene TRBV6-1 combines with J gene TRBJ2-7; the match to TRBD2 covers 12 bases. The V segment lost 8 bases and the J segment 6 bases; nucleotides outside the gene matches: 11. Germline loops: CDR1 MNHNS, CDR2 SASEGT. The CDR3 spans 15 residues. The CDR3 loop reads CASGGLAGGRGEQYF. CDR3 DNA: TGTGCCAGCGGGGGCCTAGCGGGGGGGAGAGGCGAGCAGTACTTC.